Following are 20 T cell receptor beta chains from one sample sequenced in a study of T-cell reconstitution after alpha-beta-depleted transplantation in children. Construction of the TCRbeta library involved unique molecular identifiers. TCRdb reprocessed the PCR reads with MiXCR, giving one entry per CDR3 protein. Of some 500,000 distinct CDR3 sequences listed, around a third are singletons. Sample: PBMCs from the stem cell graft donor, taken from the stem cell graft. These receptors were collected from a human donor who donated a stem cell graft to a child with aplastic anemia.

The rearrangement links TRBV27 to TRBJ1-5, with TRBD1 as a possible D gene (5 bases). The germline V gene has CDR1 MNHEY and CDR2 SMNVEV (reference sequence). The CDR3 has 13 amino acids. With 2 bases removed from V and 7 bases from J, the gap between germline ends came to 9 bases. The chain's CDR3 is CASSLQGWQPQHF. The CDR3 DNA reads as TGTGCCAGCAGTTTACAGGGTTGGCAGCCCCAGCATTTT.

The chain uses TRBV27 and TRBJ2-1, with TRBD2 matching 13 bases. The CDR3 totals 19 residues. CDR1 is MNHEY and CDR2 is SMNVEV in the germline V gene (reference sequence). V gave up 7 bases and J gave up 8 bases; unmatched junction bases: 20. The CDR3 region has the DNA TGTGCCAGCACCCTAAGGGGCAGGGCCGGGACTAGCGGGATCCATGAGCAGTTCTTC. This gives the protein CASTLRGRAGTSGIHEQFF.

The table lists this clonotype with a count of one. The chain has TRBV18 and TRBJ2-3; possible D gene TRBD2, 6 bases. Germline V CDR1 and CDR2: KGHSH, LQKENI. The CDR3 has 16 residues. Trimming shortened V by 2 bases and J by 0 bases, and 12 bases separated the two germline ends. The CDR3 spells CASSPIPGTSTDTQYF. Here the CDR3 DNA reads TGTGCCAGCTCACCAATTCCAGGGACTAGCACAGATACGCAGTATTTT.

This clonotype was seen a few times. The gene calls are TRBV6-1 and TRBJ2-5; TRBD1 might be the D (5 bases). This CDR3 is built from 15 residues. Looked up from germline, CDR1 is MNHNS and CDR2 is SASEGT. V dropped 6 bases and J dropped 2 bases, with 16 bases sitting between them. CDR3 coding DNA: TGTGCCAGCAGACCCACATCGACAGCTCAAGAGACCCAGTACTTC. Its protein product is CASRPTSTAQETQYF.

The sample holds a few counts of this clonotype. CDR3 coding DNA: TGTGCCACCGCCAAAGGGACAGTCCAAGAGACCCAGTACTTC. Amino acids: CATAKGTVQETQYF. The rearrangement links TRBV12-3 or TRBV12-4 to TRBJ2-5, with 7 nucleotides matching TRBD1. Losses at the gene ends were 10 bases for V and 1 base for J; bases not matched to a gene: 9. The CDR3 covers 14 residues.

This clonotype has a single count. The chain joins TRBV18 to TRBJ1-5; the D gene is possibly TRBD1 (5 bases). V was shortened by 0 bases and J by 5 bases, with 8 bases between the two germline ends. The germline V gene has CDR1 KGHSH and CDR2 LQKENI. CDR3 length: 14 amino acids. The CDR3 reads CASSPPRDHQPQHF. Written as DNA, the CDR3 is TGTGCCAGCTCACCACCCAGGGACCATCAGCCCCAGCATTTT.

This chain connects TRBV12-3 or TRBV12-4 to TRBJ2-1, with a tentative D call TRBD1 (6 bases). The CDR3 runs 14 residues. V was trimmed by 6 bases and J by 12 bases, leaving 21 bases between them. CDR3: CASSRTQGRLGQFF. CDR3 bases: TGTGCCAGCAGCCGAACACAGGGTAGGCTTGGGCAGTTCTTC.

This clonotype was counted once. The genes are TRBV7-9 and TRBJ2-1, with 9 bases lining up with TRBD2. The CDR3 runs to 16 residues. The germline gives CDR1 SEHNR, CDR2 FQNEAQ (reference sequence). Unmatched junction bases numbered 6, after V lost 0 bases and J lost 6 bases. This chain's CDR3 is CASSLAPAGGPNEQFF. DNA for the CDR3: TGTGCCAGCAGCTTAGCACCAGCGGGAGGCCCCAATGAGCAGTTCTTC. Variable domain in full (rest from reference TRBV7-9 and TRBJ2-1): DTGVSQNPRHKITKRGQNVTFRCDPISEHNRLYWYRQTLGQGPEFLTYFQNEAQLEKSRLLSDRFSAERPKGSFSTLEIQRTEQGDSAMYLCASSLAPAGGPNEQFFGPGTRLTVL.

Only a few counts were recorded for this clonotype. The chain employs TRBV20-1 and TRBJ2-2; D possibly uses TRBD1 or TRBD2 (7 bases each). The CDR3 covers 16 residues. The germline gives CDR1 DFQATT, CDR2 SNEGSKA (reference sequence). V lost 2 bases, J lost 5 bases, and 18 bases lay in between. The CDR3 region has the DNA TGCAGTGCTAGAACCGACAGGGAGGGGATGACCGGGGAGCTGTTTTTT. Translated: CSARTDREGMTGELFF.

The rearrangement uses TRBV12-3 or TRBV12-4 and TRBJ1-1; D is perhaps TRBD1 (5 bases). This CDR3 has 13 residues. V dropped 5 bases and J dropped 4 bases, with 11 bases sitting between them. CDR3 in DNA: TGTGCCAGCAGTCAGGGAAGGACCACTGAAGCTTTCTTT. Translating gives CASSQGRTTEAFF.

This chain connects TRBV20-1 to TRBJ2-7; D is undetermined. The ends were cut back, 0 bases at V and 0 bases at J, with 9 bases in the middle. This CDR3 has 14 residues. Per the germline V gene, CDR1 is DFQATT and CDR2 is SNEGSKA (reference sequence). This CDR3 reads CSARDPVNSYEQYV. In DNA, the CDR3 is TGCAGTGCTAGAGACCCCGTTAACTCCTACGAGCAGTACGTC.

This clonotype was seen more than once but under ten times. V is TRBV20-1 and J is TRBJ2-1; 14 nucleotides agree with TRBD2. J lost 8 bases, V lost 6 bases, and 6 bases had no gene match. The CDR3 is 14 residues long. The germline V gene has CDR1 DFQATT and CDR2 SNEGSKA (reference sequence). CDR3 sequence: CSAGTSGRLYEQFF. In DNA form, the CDR3 reads TGCAGTGCGGGGACTAGCGGGAGATTATATGAGCAGTTCTTC.

The chain has TRBV6-4 and TRBJ2-1; D is ambiguous. Germline CDR1 MRHNA, CDR2 SNTAGT. The CDR3 is 15 amino acids. Trimming pared 3 bases from V and 5 bases from J, leaving 14 bases between. CDR3 DNA: TGTGCCAGCAGTGAGAAAGCAAGAGGCAACAATGAGCAGTTCTTC. Its translation: CASSEKARGNNEQFF.

Points on this clonotype: Because the CDR3's place on the DNA is in doubt, the DNA is left out and the CDR3 is given as listed by TCRdb. V is TRBV20-1 and J is TRBJ2-4. The germline gives CDR1 DFQATT, CDR2 SNEGSKA (reference sequence). Both ends counted, the CDR3 spans 14 residues. The CDR3: CSAVPGEGKNIQYF.

The gene calls are TRBV19 and TRBJ2-5, with D uncertain. Deletions cut 1 base from V and 2 bases from J, with 5 bases between. The CDR3 length is 13 residues. Germline values: CDR1 LNHDA, CDR2 SQIVND (reference sequence). The DNA of the CDR3 is TGTGCCAGTAGTATAGTTTCTCAAGAGACCCAGTACTTC. Residues: CASSIVSQETQYF.

This clonotype has more than one count but fewer than ten. The rearrangement joins TRBV27 to TRBJ2-1; 7 bases line up with TRBD2. The CDR3 is made up of 14 amino acids. Germline CDR1 MNHEY, CDR2 SMNVEV (reference sequence). The J segment lost 6 bases and the V segment lost 5 bases, leaving 7 bases of the junction unmatched. For the CDR3, the DNA is TGTGCCAGCAGTCCCCGCCGCGGGGGCAATGAGCAGTTCTTC. Protein sequence: CASSPRRGGNEQFF.

This clonotype appeared many times. J is TRBJ1-5 and V is TRBV20-1, with D uncertain. V was clipped by 1 base and J by 0 bases, with 13 bases between them. In germline, CDR1 is DFQATT, CDR2 SNEGSKA (reference sequence). CDR3 length equals 16 residues. As DNA, the CDR3 is TGCAGTGCTAGAGGCGGCCAGCTGTATAGCAATCAGCCCCAGCATTTT. Translated, it gives CSARGGQLYSNQPQHF.

Here the CDR3 DNA reads TGTGCCAGCAGTCCCAGGACTAGCGGGAGAACCGGGGAGCTGTTTTTT. This codes for CASSPRTSGRTGELFF. The rearrangement joins TRBV12-3 or TRBV12-4 to TRBJ2-2, with TRBD2 matching over 13 bases. Trimming at V came to 5 bases and at J to 5 bases, leaving 5 bases not matched to a gene. This CDR3 spans 16 amino acids.

This rearrangement joins TRBV19 to TRBJ2-5; no firm D call. CDR3 length: 15 amino acids. V lost 3 bases, J lost 5 bases, and 16 bases lay in between. Germline CDR1 is LNHDA and CDR2 is SQIVND (reference sequence). The CDR3 DNA reads TGTGCCAGTAGTATTCTGCCCAGCGCCCAGGAGACCCAGTACTTC. Translating it yields CASSILPSAQETQYF.

The rearrangement links TRBV6-1 to TRBJ2-4; 7 nucleotides agree with TRBD2. After removal of 6 bases from V and 2 bases from J, the junction contained 10 bases not matched to a gene. The germline CDR1 and CDR2 sequences are MNHNS and SASEGT. The CDR3 covers 16 residues. CDR3 in DNA: TGTGCCAGCAGGGAAAGGGAGGGGCGGTCCAAAAACATTCAGTACTTC. Translating it yields CASREREGRSKNIQYF.